A single sample gave rise to the 5 T cell receptor beta chains below, sequenced in a study of cytomegalovirus exposure and HLA in healthy donors. The assay was immunoSEQ multiplex PCR, and TCRdb's table has in-frame clones only and misses some. The profile shows more than 300,000 clones, 86% of them singletons. Specimen: PBMCs. Source of these receptors: a woman younger than 35 in good health and CMV-seronegative.

The rearrangement links TRBV11-3 to TRBJ2-2; 13 nucleotides match TRBD2. This CDR3 is built from 17 residues. The J segment lost 5 bases and the V segment lost 5 bases, leaving 8 bases of the junction unmatched. In germline, CDR1 is SGHNT, CDR2 YENEEA. CDR3 coding DNA: TGTGCCAGCAGCGCCCGGACTAGCGGGAGTGTAACCGGGGAGCTGTTTTTT. Translated: CASSARTSGSVTGELFF.

The J gene is TRBJ1-2, the V gene TRBV7-9, with D possibly TRBD1 on 5 matching bases. This CDR3 is built from 14 residues. The germline V gene has CDR1 SEHNR and CDR2 FQNEAQ (reference sequence). Deletions cut 5 bases from V and 5 bases from J, with 15 bases between. CDR3 sequence (DNA): TGTGCCAGCAGCCAAAGCCAGGGTGGATATGGCTACACCTTC. Translating gives CASSQSQGGYGYTF.

The chain links TRBV19 to TRBJ2-1; 8 bases are shared with TRBD2. Germline-derived CDR1 and CDR2 are LNHDA and SQIVND (reference sequence). Trimming at V came to 4 bases and at J to 9 bases, leaving 11 bases not matched to a gene. The CDR3 is made up of 15 amino acids. DNA for the CDR3: TGTGCCAGTAGTACTAGCGGCGGGGGGAATCGTGAGCAGTTCTTC. Protein product: CASSTSGGGNREQFF.

The table lists this clone with a count of one. This sequence joins TRBV9 and TRBJ2-5; 10 bases fit TRBD2. The length of the CDR3 is 18 residues. Germline V gene sequence: CDR1 SGDLS, CDR2 YYNGEE. Germline trimming cut 0 bases from V and 0 bases from J; bases unmatched to any gene: 8. The CDR3 reads CASSVDPQLAGNQETQYF. In DNA, the CDR3 is TGTGCCAGCAGCGTAGATCCCCAACTAGCGGGAAACCAAGAGACCCAGTACTTC.

In DNA form, the CDR3 reads TGCGCCAGCAGCCAAGGACAGGAAAGCTACGAGCAGTACTTC. It yields the protein CASSQGQESYEQYF. The V call is TRBV4-3, the J call TRBJ2-7, with D possibly matching TRBD1 (6 bases). The germline V gene has CDR1 LGHNA and CDR2 YSLEER. The CDR3 consists of 14 residues. Trimming shortened V by 1 base and J by 3 bases, and 10 bases separated the two germline ends.